The 26 T cell receptor beta chains below were found in one sample sequenced in a study of T cell responses to AZD1222 COVID-19 vaccine. Only in-frame clones appear in the TCRdb table, and some are missing; sequencing was by immunoSEQ multiplex PCR. The sample contains around 140,000 clones, roughly 88% of which appear only once. Sequencing used peripheral blood, obtained 28 days after the second AZD1222 dose. The receptors originated from an adult who received the AZD1222 COVID-19 vaccine.

The genes are TRBV2 and TRBJ1-2; maybe TRBD1 (5 bases). CDR1 is SNHLY, CDR2 FYNNEI, per germline. The CDR3 spans 15 residues. V dropped 1 base and J dropped 4 bases, with 13 bases sitting between them. The CDR3: CASSEGRQGSYGYTF. The CDR3 DNA reads TGTGCCAGCAGTGAAGGACGGCAGGGTTCCTATGGCTACACCTTC.

The chain couples TRBV5-1 to TRBJ2-1; D perhaps matches TRBD2 (6 bases). Germline assignment: CDR1 SGHRS and CDR2 YFSETQ. Trimming left V 0 bases short and J 0 bases short, with 7 bases between. The CDR3 spans 15 residues. The CDR3 nucleotides are TGCGCCAGCAGCTTGGCGGGGGACTCCTACAATGAGCAGTTCTTC. This gives the protein CASSLAGDSYNEQFF.

The chain links TRBV7-3 to TRBJ2-3; 8 positions match TRBD2. Per germline, CDR1 SGHTA and CDR2 FQGTGA. The length of the CDR3 is 17 residues. The ends lost 0 bases at V and 1 base at J; junction bases unmatched: 6. The CDR3 DNA sequence: TGTGCCAGCAGCTTAACCTCAGCGGGAGTCGGCACAGATACGCAGTATTTT. Its translation is CASSLTSAGVGTDTQYF.

The count of this clone is one. The rearrangement joins TRBV7-9 to TRBJ2-7; 9 bases match TRBD1. The J segment lost 5 bases and the V segment lost 5 bases, leaving 10 bases of the junction unmatched. CDR1 and CDR2 (germline): SEHNR, FQNEAQ (reference sequence). The CDR3 is made up of 15 amino acids. Here the CDR3 DNA reads TGTGCCAGCAGCCCTCGGGACAGGGCAGCTCACGAGCAGTACTTC. As protein: CASSPRDRAAHEQYF.

V gene TRBV13 combines with J gene TRBJ2-7; 9 bases agree with TRBD2. CDR1 is PRHDT, CDR2 FYEKMQ, per germline (reference sequence). CDR3 length: 20 residues. Trimming removed 5 bases from V and 4 bases from J; junction bases left unmatched: 24. This chain's CDR3 is CASSPSDVTSPGLAAYEQYF. The CDR3 DNA is TGTGCCAGCAGCCCTTCAGACGTGACATCACCGGGACTAGCTGCTTACGAGCAGTACTTC.

For this clone: This specimen includes other DNA sequences encoding the same CDR3. The chain links TRBV27 to TRBJ1-5, with TRBD1 as a possible D gene (5 bases). CDR3 length equals 13 residues. Looked up from germline, CDR1 is MNHEY and CDR2 is SMNVEV (reference sequence). Trimming left V 0 bases short and J 6 bases short, with 6 bases between. The CDR3 DNA reads TGTGCCAGCAGTTTATCAGGGGTTCAGCCCCAGCATTTT. Protein sequence: CASSLSGVQPQHF.

This chain joins TRBV19 and TRBJ2-1; weak D call: TRBD2 (6 bases). CDR1 and CDR2 (germline): LNHDA, SQIVND (reference sequence). The V and J ends lost 1 base and 3 bases respectively, with 7 bases between them. There are 14 residues in the CDR3. Here the CDR3 DNA reads TGTGCCAGTAGTATAGGGGGGGACTACAATGAGCAGTTCTTC. Translated: CASSIGGDYNEQFF.

The genes are TRBV5-4 and TRBJ2-5; 13 nucleotides align to TRBD2. In germline, CDR1 is SGHNT, CDR2 YYREEE (reference sequence). Trimming at V came to 6 bases and at J to 4 bases, leaving 9 bases not matched to a gene. CDR3 size: 16 residues. The CDR3 region is CASTSGLAGYGETQYF. The CDR3 DNA reads TGTGCCAGCACCTCGGGACTAGCGGGATACGGAGAGACCCAGTACTTC.

V gene TRBV28 combines with J gene TRBJ1-6; D perhaps matches TRBD1 (5 bases). The length of the CDR3 is 13 residues. The V end was cut by 6 bases, the J end by 12 bases, with 15 bases between. Germline V gene data show CDR1 as MDHEN and CDR2 as SYDVKM. In nucleotides, the CDR3 is TGTGCCAGCAGGTGGCCTGGGGCTCAACCCCTCCACTTT. Amino acids: CASRWPGAQPLHF.

The chain couples TRBV2 to TRBJ1-5; D is ambiguous. The CDR3 has 12 residues. Per the germline V gene, CDR1 is SNHLY and CDR2 is FYNNEI. The V end lost 6 bases, the J end lost 5 bases, and 8 bases lay between the germline ends. In DNA form, the CDR3 reads TGTGCCAGCAGCAGTGGGGATCAGCCCCAGCATTTT. Translation gives CASSSGDQPQHF.

The genes are TRBV9 and TRBJ2-7; TRBD2 matches 10 bases. Per germline, CDR1 SGDLS and CDR2 YYNGEE. The trim removed 3 bases at V and 4 bases at J, leaving 1 base unmatched. CDR3 length: 13 residues. The CDR3 nucleotides read TGTGCCAGCAGCGGGACTAGCGGTTACGAGCAGTACTTC. This translates into CASSGTSGYEQYF.

The chain couples TRBV24-1 to TRBJ2-2; D not certain. Trimming took 12 bases from V and 3 from J, leaving 10 bases between them. Germline CDR1 is KGHDR and CDR2 is SFDVKD. The CDR3 runs to 12 residues. The CDR3 bases are TGTGCCGCCCAGGTGGACACCGGGGAGCTGTTTTTT. As protein: CAAQVDTGELFF.

The chain combines TRBV7-6 with TRBJ1-4; D might be TRBD1 (6 bases). Trimming pared 5 bases from V and 2 bases from J, leaving 15 bases between. This CDR3 spans 16 amino acids. Germline values: CDR1 SGHVS, CDR2 FNYEAQ. CDR3 DNA sequence: TGTGCCAGCAGCCGCAATACAGGGATCACTAATGAAAAACTGTTTTTT. Amino acids: CASSRNTGITNEKLFF.

On this clone: Other DNA sequences from this sample encode an identical CDR3 as well. The chain carries TRBV30 and TRBJ2-1; D is undetermined. V gave up 0 bases and J gave up 4 bases, with 4 bases separating them. Germline V CDR1 and CDR2: GTSNPN, SVGIG (reference sequence). This CDR3 comprises 12 residues. The CDR3 DNA is TGTGCCTGGAGTGTAGGATACAATGAGCAGTTCTTC. Translated: CAWSVGYNEQFF.

This chain uses TRBV6-5 with TRBJ2-7, with 9 nucleotides matching TRBD2. CDR1 and CDR2 from the germline V gene are MNHEY and SVGAGI. Trimming at V came to 6 bases and at J to 3 bases, leaving 6 bases not matched to a gene. The CDR3 covers 14 residues. CDR3 in DNA: TGTGCCAGCAGGCAGCGGGAGGTATTCTACGAGCAGTACTTC. It translates to CASRQREVFYEQYF.

This rearrangement joins TRBV27 to TRBJ2-6; 8 nucleotides agree with TRBD2. With 2 bases clipped from V and 4 bases from J, the junction kept 10 bases outside the gene matches. The CDR3 extends over 18 amino acids. The V gene's germline CDR1 is MNHEY and CDR2 SMNVEV (reference sequence). CDR3 sequence: CASSLVRGAPLGANVLTF. CDR3 sequence (DNA): TGTGCCAGCAGTTTAGTGCGGGGGGCTCCACTCGGGGCCAACGTCCTGACTTTC. Complete variable domain (other parts from reference TRBV27 and TRBJ2-6): EAQVTQNPRYLITVTGKKLTVTCSQNMNHEYMSWYRQDPGLGLRQIYYSMNVEVTDKGDVPEGYKVSRKEKRNFPLILESPSPNQTSLYFCASSLVRGAPLGANVLTFGAGSRLTVL.

The J gene is TRBJ2-2, the V gene TRBV5-4, with D uncertain. The germline CDR1 and CDR2 sequences are SGHNT and YYREEE (reference sequence). The CDR3 totals 14 residues. Trimming took off 1 base at V and 4 bases at J, with 8 bases between the two ends. The CDR3 DNA reads TGTGCCAGCAGCTTGTTCTCACTCACCGGGGAGCTGTTTTTT. It codes for CASSLFSLTGELFF.

The chain joins TRBV5-6 to TRBJ1-1; unclear D gene. CDR1 and CDR2 from the germline V gene are SGHDT and YYEEEE. V lost 6 bases, J lost 0 bases, and 12 bases lay in between. The CDR3 is made up of 14 amino acids. The CDR3 region has the DNA TGTGCCAGCACCAAAGGTTACTTGAACACTGAAGCTTTCTTT. Translation: CASTKGYLNTEAFF.

The chain employs TRBV4-1 and TRBJ2-7; D possibly corresponds to TRBD1 (5 bases). The V and J ends lost 3 bases and 3 bases respectively, with 9 bases between them. Germline loops: CDR1 MGHRA, CDR2 YSYEKL. This CDR3 contains 13 residues. The CDR3 sequence is CASSHADSYEQYF. In DNA, the CDR3 is TGCGCCAGCAGCCATGCTGACAGCTACGAGCAGTACTTC.

V usage is TRBV27 and J usage is TRBJ2-7; 11 bases line up with TRBD1. With 6 bases clipped from V and 3 bases from J, the junction kept 4 bases outside the gene matches. The CDR3 has 14 residues. Germline V lookup: CDR1 MNHEY, CDR2 SMNVEV (reference sequence). The CDR3 region is CASRPGTGGYEQYF. The CDR3 region has the DNA TGTGCCAGCAGGCCCGGGACAGGGGGCTACGAGCAGTACTTC.

V usage is TRBV29-1 and J usage is TRBJ1-4; maybe TRBD1 (6 bases). Germline V gene data show CDR1 as SQVTM and CDR2 as ANQGSEA. Trimming shortened V by 5 bases and J by 6 bases, and 16 bases separated the two germline ends. The CDR3 is 14 amino acids. The CDR3 reads CSVQVGASDEKLFF. CDR3 nucleotides: TGCAGCGTTCAAGTGGGGGCCTCGGATGAAAAACTGTTTTTT.

V gene TRBV6-5 combines with J gene TRBJ2-7; no clear D. CDR1 is MNHEY and CDR2 is SVGAGI in the germline V gene. V gave up 2 bases and J gave up 6 bases, with 20 bases separating them. There are 16 residues in the CDR3. In DNA, the CDR3 is TGTGCCAGCAGTTACACTGTGGCCTTCGGTCCCTCCGAGCAGTACTTC. This gives the protein CASSYTVAFGPSEQYF.

V usage is TRBV5-1 and J usage is TRBJ1-6; 8 nucleotides align to TRBD1. Germline loops: CDR1 SGHRS, CDR2 YFSETQ. The CDR3 is 16 amino acids. Unmatched junction bases numbered 11, after V lost 3 bases and J lost 9 bases. Here the CDR3 reads CASSSGTGTRGSPLHF. CDR3 DNA: TGCGCCAGCAGCTCGGGGACAGGCACTAGAGGTTCACCCCTCCACTTT.

The chain is built from TRBV9 and TRBJ2-5; 8 nucleotides match TRBD1. The CDR3 loop spans 17 amino acids. The junction had 12 bases not matched to a gene; V was cut back by 0 bases and J by 5 bases. Germline CDR1 is SGDLS and CDR2 is YYNGEE. CDR3 coding DNA: TGTGCCAGCAGCGTAGAGGGCAGGGGGCACCTCCGGGAGACCCAGTACTTC. Residues: CASSVEGRGHLRETQYF.

In DNA, the CDR3 is TGCGCCAGCAGCTTGGGCCAGATCACAGATACGCAGTATTTT. Its protein product is CASSLGQITDTQYF. The chain is built from TRBV5-1 and TRBJ2-3; D not resolved. Germline values: CDR1 SGHRS, CDR2 YFSETQ. The ends were cut back, 0 bases at V and 2 bases at J, with 7 bases in the middle. This CDR3 has 14 amino acids.

This rearrangement joins TRBV4-2 to TRBJ2-7; the D is unclear. V lost 2 bases to trimming and J lost 0 bases, with 8 bases between them. Germline CDR1 and CDR2: LGHNA and YNFKEQ. The CDR3 runs 14 residues. CDR3 sequence (DNA): TGTGCCAGCAGCCAATCGCGCCTCTCCTACGAGCAGTACTTC. Protein: CASSQSRLSYEQYF.